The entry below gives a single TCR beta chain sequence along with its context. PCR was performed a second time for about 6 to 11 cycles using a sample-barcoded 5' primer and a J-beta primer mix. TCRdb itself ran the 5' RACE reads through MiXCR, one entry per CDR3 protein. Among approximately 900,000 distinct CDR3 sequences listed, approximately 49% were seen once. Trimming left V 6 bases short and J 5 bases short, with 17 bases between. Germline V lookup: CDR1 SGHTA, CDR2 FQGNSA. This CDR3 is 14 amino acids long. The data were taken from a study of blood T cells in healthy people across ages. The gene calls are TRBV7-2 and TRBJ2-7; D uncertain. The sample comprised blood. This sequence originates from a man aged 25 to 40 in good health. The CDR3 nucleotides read TGTGCCAGCAGGTGGGGTTTGGATCGGAACGAGCAGTACTTC. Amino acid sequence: CASRWGLDRNEQYF.